Listed below are T cell receptor beta chains from one sample, sequenced in a study of T cells in Graves' hyperthyroidism and ophthalmopathy. TCRdb called the multiplex PCR reads again in MiXCR, with one record for every CDR3 protein. This table holds fewer than 850,000 distinct CDR3 sequences, 17% found once. Sequenced sample: blood. The receptors were sampled from a man aged 45-65 years with Graves' hyperthyroidism. Each CDR3 is given with its conserved first and last residue. Expanded clones are given a class, and other clones once, few, many or no size at all.

cdr3_length j_call v_call clone_size cdr3_aa
17 TRBJ1-1 TRBV5-1 NA CASSLVPVGTENTEAFF
13 TRBJ1-2 TRBV7-9 many CASSPGSYYGYTF
15 TRBJ1-5 TRBV2 many CASSWDQGARQPQHF
9 TRBJ1-1 TRBV28 few CASSFRTFF
14 TRBJ2-5 TRBV3-1 few CASRPGSGQETQYF
15 TRBJ2-1 TRBV20-1 many CSASDRGSRGNEQFF
14 TRBJ1-1 TRBV6-5 many CASSSQTGNTEAFF
12 TRBJ2-7 TRBV6-2/TRBV6-3 few CASSYGRREQYF
13 TRBJ1-5 TRBV6-6 many CASSYSSAQPQHF
15 TRBJ2-3 TRBV5-1 NA CASSLASLESDTQYF
14 TRBJ1-2 TRBV12-3/TRBV12-4 many CASSLPDRDHGYTF
12 TRBJ2-3 TRBV11-2 many CASSFREDTQYF
14 TRBJ2-1 TRBV19 few CASTPSGTYNEQFF
13 TRBJ2-2 TRBV11-2 many CASIQGNTGELFF
13 TRBJ2-5 TRBV5-1 few CASSPLVSETQYF
12 TRBJ1-4 TRBV7-9 few CASSRQLEKLFF
15 TRBJ1-1 TRBV19 few CASSYRDAGNTEAFF
15 TRBJ2-3 TRBV6-1 few CASSEAPTRGDTQYF
15 TRBJ2-7 TRBV3-1 many CASSQAGTDTYEQYF
15 TRBJ2-7 TRBV28 many CASNPGGRAEYEQYF
15 TRBJ1-1 TRBV2 many CASSLGTVMNTEAFF
15 TRBJ2-7 TRBV11-2 NA CASSRTRTGLLEQYF
17 TRBJ2-7 TRBV6-1 NA CASLPGNTGTGIYEQYF
11 TRBJ2-1 TRBV30 NA CALSSYNEQFF
15 TRBJ2-1 TRBV24-1 NA CATSSNQAGNNEQFF
14 TRBJ1-2 TRBV29-1 many CSVRGTASNYGYTF
13 TRBJ1-2 TRBV6-1 many CASSEFSAGGYTF
15 TRBJ2-5 TRBV7-2 many CASSLSSGTQETQYF
14 TRBJ2-2 TRBV2 many CASTPGLAGRELFF
12 TRBJ2-7 TRBV20-1 many CSARDHSYEQYF
12 TRBJ1-2 TRBV28 many CASSISNYGYTF
16 TRBJ2-1 TRBV5-1 NA CASSGTAGDNHNEQFF
15 TRBJ2-7 TRBV7-9 once CASSPGGDLPYEQYF
11 TRBJ2-7 TRBV28 few CASETGYEQYF
14 TRBJ1-1 TRBV7-9 few CASTLLGGRLDGFF
15 TRBJ2-7 TRBV19 few CASSIESRPPYEQYF
17 TRBJ2-3 TRBV13 NA CASSLGLSGLITDTQYF
14 TRBJ2-5 TRBV19 NA CASKRNTYQETQYF
16 TRBJ2-1 TRBV5-1 few CASSLLPSPLYNEQFF
13 TRBJ1-1 TRBV3-1 NA CASSQEGQGEAFF
16 TRBJ2-1 TRBV29-1 NA CSVEDQDSSSYNEQFF
18 TRBJ2-3 TRBV2 many CASSGPSGIRIYTDTQYF
15 TRBJ2-5 TRBV27 NA CASSLGGAAGETQYF
14 TRBJ1-1 TRBV27 many CASSFGRRNTEAFF